A single sample is the source of the 19 T cell receptor beta chains below, sequenced in a study of graft-versus-host responses after intestinal transplantation (dated by TCRdb to the early 2020s). The library was prepared using the immunoSEQ multiplex PCR assay. TCRdb carries this immuneACCESS record with in-frame sequences only. Its versions omit some clonotypes, under half of them owing to an unresolved V gene in the studies checked, with the rest unexplained. The table for this sample lists under 90,000 clones; about nine tenths of them were counted only once. Over 0.55% of the sample is taken by the ten largest. The input for sequencing was PBMCs, taken 98 days after intestinal transplantation. Receptor source: a human patient who received an intestinal transplant, so some T cells may come from the graft donor.

The chain recombines TRBV29-1 with TRBJ2-2, with D maybe TRBD2 (6 bases). The CDR3 sequence is 13 residues long. Germline V CDR1 and CDR2: SQVTM, ANQGSEA. With 8 bases removed from V and 0 bases from J, the gap between germline ends came to 10 bases. The CDR3 nucleotides are TGCAGCTCCGGGAGTCCGAACACCGGGGAGCTGTTTTTT. Its translation is CSSGSPNTGELFF.

The chain recombines TRBV28 with TRBJ1-2, with no clear D. Trimming shortened V by 2 bases and J by 3 bases, and 13 bases separated the two germline ends. CDR3 length: 15 residues. The germline V gene has CDR1 MDHEN and CDR2 SYDVKM. The CDR3 DNA follows: TGTGCCAGCAGTTTAGGGGTCGGCCAAGACTATGGCTACACCTTC. It translates to CASSLGVGQDYGYTF.

The chain has TRBV25-1 and TRBJ2-7; 10 nucleotides line up with TRBD1. The CDR3 runs to 14 residues. V gave up 6 bases and J gave up 3 bases; unmatched junction bases: 5. Germline lookup yields CDR1 MGHDK and CDR2 SYGVNS. CDR3 sequence reads: CASSPRDRGYEQYF. CDR3 nucleotide sequence: TGTGCCAGCAGCCCGCGGGACAGGGGCTACGAGCAGTACTTC.

The CDR3 DNA reads as TGTGCCAGTGGAATTCGCGGTAGCGGGAGGGCCGGTAATAACACCGGGGAGCTGTTTTTT. Its protein product is CASGIRGSGRAGNNTGELFF. The chain is built from TRBV19 and TRBJ2-2; 11 bases align to TRBD2. J was trimmed by 2 bases and V by 8 bases; bases with no gene match: 19. The CDR3 loop spans 20 amino acids. Germline lookup yields CDR1 LNHDA and CDR2 SQIVND (reference sequence).

The CDR3 region has the DNA TGCGCCAGCAGTGAAGAGCCGAGCTATGGCTACACCTTC. The encoded protein is CASSEEPSYGYTF. The genes are TRBV10-2 and TRBJ1-2; D gene unclear. V lost 3 bases and J lost 4, with 9 bases in between. The CDR3 has 13 amino acids. Germline CDR1 is WSHSY and CDR2 is SAAADI.

The CDR3 bases are TGTGCCAGCAGCCTTGCTAGCGGGGACCAAGAGACCCAGTACTTC. Translating it yields CASSLASGDQETQYF. This chain uses TRBV6-5 with TRBJ2-5, with 9 bases matching TRBD2. V trimming: 6 bases; J trimming: 0 bases; junction bases outside the gene matches: 5. There are 15 residues in the CDR3. CDR1 MNHEY and CDR2 SVGAGI come from the germline V gene.

This rearrangement joins TRBV2 to TRBJ1-1, with unresolved D. Trimming left V 9 bases short and J 1 base short, with 9 bases between. Germline V gene lookup returns CDR1 SNHLY and CDR2 FYNNEI. CDR3 size: 12 residues. This chain's CDR3 is CASLSANTEAFF. For the CDR3, the DNA is TGTGCCAGTTTATCAGCGAACACTGAAGCTTTCTTT.

The V and J genes are TRBV4-1 and TRBJ1-2; D may be TRBD1 (6 bases). In germline, CDR1 is MGHRA, CDR2 YSYEKL. Trimming took 1 base from V and 4 from J, leaving 13 bases between them. This CDR3 has 15 residues. CDR3 nucleotides: TGCGCCAGCAGCCAAGGGAGGACAGACTTCTATGGCTACACCTTC. Its translation: CASSQGRTDFYGYTF.

V usage is TRBV28 and J usage is TRBJ1-5; no reliable D call. The CDR3 totals 14 residues. V gave up 7 bases and J gave up 0 bases, with 10 bases separating them. The germline V gene encodes CDR1 MDHEN and CDR2 SYDVKM. The CDR3 reads CASKLSHSNQPQHF. In DNA, the CDR3 is TGTGCCAGCAAATTATCGCATAGCAATCAGCCCCAGCATTTT.

The CDR3 protein is CASGLAASYEQYF. In DNA form, the CDR3 reads TGTGCCAGTGGCTTGGCTGCCTCCTACGAGCAGTACTTC. The rearrangement joins TRBV6-5 to TRBJ2-7; no firm D call. The germline V gene has CDR1 MNHEY and CDR2 SVGAGI. The CDR3 loop spans 13 amino acids. V gave up 9 bases and J gave up 0 bases, with 12 bases separating them.

CDR3 loop: CASSSGKYNFRYGYTF. The CDR3 coding sequence is TGTGCCAGCAGCTCCGGGAAGTACAACTTTCGCTATGGCTACACCTTC. This chain joins TRBV7-9 and TRBJ1-2; D gene ambiguous. V lost 4 bases and J lost 4, with 19 bases in between. The CDR3 runs 16 residues. Germline V gene sequence: CDR1 SEHNR, CDR2 FQNEAQ (reference sequence).

The chain recombines TRBV14 with TRBJ1-3; a possible D gene is TRBD1 (5 bases). CDR1 is SGHDN, CDR2 FVKESK, per germline. V lost 4 bases and J 5 bases, leaving 15 bases between the germline ends. CDR3 size: 15 residues. CDR3 sequence reads: CASSRVLTDRNTIYF. In nucleotides, the CDR3 is TGTGCCAGCAGCCGCGTCCTGACAGACAGAAACACCATATATTTT.

The chain links TRBV6-5 to TRBJ2-7, with 13 bases fitting TRBD2. The CDR3 contains 14 residues. Germline-derived CDR1 and CDR2 are MNHEY and SVGAGI. Trimming cost V 5 bases and J 10 bases; bases outside gene matches: 8. The CDR3 protein is CASSEIGLAGVQYF. The CDR3 nucleotides are TGTGCCAGCAGTGAGATCGGACTAGCGGGAGTTCAGTACTTC.

The rearrangement links TRBV7-3 to TRBJ2-7, with 8 bases aligning to TRBD2. Germline CDR1 is SGHTA and CDR2 is FQGTGA. The CDR3 runs 14 residues. V trimming: 5 bases; J trimming: 1 base; junction bases outside the gene matches: 4. DNA for the CDR3: TGTGCCAGCAGCCTAGCGGGCCCTTCCTACGAGCAGTACTTC. Residues: CASSLAGPSYEQYF.

A single count supports this clone. V is TRBV5-4 and J is TRBJ1-1; weak D call: TRBD1 (6 bases). The CDR3 length is 15 residues. In germline, CDR1 is SGHNT, CDR2 YYREEE (reference sequence). V was cut by 4 bases and J by 4 bases, with 17 bases left in between. The CDR3 loop is CASSPAGGQFTEAFF. CDR3 DNA sequence: TGTGCCAGCAGCCCAGCGGGGGGGCAGTTCACTGAAGCTTTCTTT. The full variable domain, completed using reference TRBV5-4 and TRBJ1-1, is ETGVTQSPTHLIKTRGQQVTLRCSSQSGHNTVSWYQQALGQGPQFIFQYYREEENGRGNFPPRFSGLQFPNYSSELNVNALELDDSALYLCASSPAGGQFTEAFFGQGTRLTVV.

CDR3 DNA sequence: TGTGCCAGCAGCTCGACAGGGGCAGATACGCAGTATTTT. Amino acid sequence: CASSSTGADTQYF. V gene TRBV7-9 combines with J gene TRBJ2-3, with 8 positions matching TRBD1. There are 13 residues in the CDR3. CDR1 SEHNR and CDR2 FQNEAQ come from the germline V gene (reference sequence). With V trimmed by 4 bases and J by 4 bases, 1 base remained unmatched.

The chain carries TRBV5-1 and TRBJ2-1; the D gene is possibly TRBD1 (5 bases). Between the trimmed V and J ends, which lost 8 bases and 6 bases, there was a span of 24 bases. The germline CDR1 and CDR2 sequences are SGHRS and YFSETQ. This CDR3 comprises 16 residues. CDR3 sequence: CASTRVVGQSANEQFF. The CDR3, as DNA: TGCGCCAGTACCCGTGTTGTGGGGCAATCTGCCAATGAGCAGTTCTTC.

The chain is built from TRBV5-5 and TRBJ2-7, with D tentatively TRBD2 (5 bases). Germline V gene data show CDR1 as SGHKS and CDR2 as YYEKEE (reference sequence). V lost 5 bases, J lost 5 bases, and 17 bases lay in between. This CDR3 region has 14 residues. The CDR3 nucleotides are TGTGCCAGCAGAATGGCGAGGGCCACGCACGAGCAGTACTTC. As protein: CASRMARATHEQYF.

V usage is TRBV11-2 and J usage is TRBJ2-1; TRBD2 aligns across 8 bases. This CDR3 is 15 amino acids long. With V trimmed by 5 bases and J by 4 bases, 7 bases remained unmatched. Looked up from germline, CDR1 is SGHAT and CDR2 is FQNNGV. DNA for the CDR3: TGTGCCAGCAGCCCAACGGGGGGGGGTTACAATGAGCAGTTCTTC. It yields the protein CASSPTGGGYNEQFF.